Below, 21 T cell receptor beta chains from the same sample are listed, as sequenced in a study of technical replicates of blood from a handful of donors. Using immunoSEQ multiplex PCR, the repertoire was profiled, and TCRdb retains in-frame clones only, with some absent. There are under 85,000 clones in the sample; around 94% occur only once, and roughly 0.37% lies in the top ten. Sequencing was performed on T cells isolated from PBMCs. These receptors were taken from a human donor in good health.

The CDR3 DNA reads TGTGCCAGTAGTATCATCGGGATGGATCAGCCCCAGCATTTT. This gives the protein CASSIIGMDQPQHF. The gene calls are TRBV19 and TRBJ1-5; D gene unclear. The CDR3 is 14 amino acids. In germline, CDR1 is LNHDA, CDR2 SQIVND (reference sequence). The germline V and J ends were trimmed by 3 bases and 5 bases, with 11 bases remaining between them.

The J gene is TRBJ2-7, the V gene TRBV6-6, with 13 bases matching TRBD2. The germline V gene encodes CDR1 MNHNY and CDR2 SVGAGI (reference sequence). The CDR3 sequence is 16 residues long. After removal of 2 bases from V and 7 bases from J, the junction contained 8 bases not matched to a gene. The CDR3 DNA is TGTGCCAGCAGTTACCCTGGACTAGCGGGAGAGTGGGAGCAGTACTTC. This sequence encodes CASSYPGLAGEWEQYF.

The chain joins TRBV10-3 to TRBJ2-3, with 11 bases fitting TRBD2. Looked up from germline, CDR1 is ENHRY and CDR2 is SYGVKD. Trimming removed 10 bases from V and 9 bases from J; junction bases left unmatched: 15. CDR3 length: 15 residues. CDR3 in DNA: TGTGCCACCCACCCTCTACTAGCGGGAGAGAGCACGCAGTATTTT. Protein sequence: CATHPLLAGESTQYF.

V usage is TRBV28 and J usage is TRBJ2-3, with TRBD1 matching 7 bases. Germline CDR1 reads MDHEN; CDR2 reads SYDVKM. This CDR3 is 13 amino acids long. J gave up 2 bases and V 7 bases, and 3 bases lay outside the gene matches. In DNA, the CDR3 is TGTGCCAGCATAGGGGGCCTCACAGATACGCAGTATTTT. Translation gives CASIGGLTDTQYF.

This chain connects TRBV6-5 to TRBJ1-2, with TRBD1 identical over 9 bases. Germline V gene data show CDR1 as MNHEY and CDR2 as SVGAGI. The V gene end was trimmed by 6 bases and the J gene end by 5 bases; junction bases not matched to a gene: 10. The CDR3 is 15 residues long. The CDR3 sequence: CASRSGTGLRYGYTF. CDR3 nucleotide sequence: TGTGCCAGCAGGTCCGGGACAGGGCTTCGGTATGGCTACACCTTC.

The chain joins TRBV27 to TRBJ1-1; TRBD1 matches 8 bases. This CDR3 has 16 residues. Germline CDR1 and CDR2: MNHEY and SMNVEV (reference sequence). The V and J ends lost 5 bases and 0 bases, in that order; junction bases with no gene match: 8. The CDR3 reads CASSPSTGGVNTEAFF. CDR3 DNA: TGTGCCAGCAGTCCCAGTACAGGGGGAGTGAACACTGAAGCTTTCTTT.

The genes are TRBV19 and TRBJ1-2, with a tentative D call TRBD1 (6 bases). With 5 bases removed from V and 2 bases from J, the gap between germline ends came to 12 bases. This CDR3 contains 14 residues. Looked up from germline, CDR1 is LNHDA and CDR2 is SQIVND (reference sequence). CDR3 DNA sequence: TGTGCCAGTAGTCCGGGACACGAAAACTATGGCTACACCTTC. It yields the protein CASSPGHENYGYTF. The full variable domain, rest sourced from reference TRBV19 and TRBJ1-2, is DGGITQSPKYLFRKEGQNVTLSCEQNLNHDAMYWYRQDPGQGLRLIYYSQIVNDFQKGDIAEGYSVSREKKESFPLTVTSAQKNPTAFYLCASSPGHENYGYTFGSGTRLTVV.

V usage is TRBV27 and J usage is TRBJ2-7; D may be TRBD1 (6 bases). The CDR3 consists of 15 residues. With 2 bases removed from V and 0 bases from J, the gap between germline ends came to 11 bases. Germline values: CDR1 MNHEY, CDR2 SMNVEV (reference sequence). The CDR3 nucleotides are TGTGCCAGCAGTTTAAGGACAGCCGGCTCCTACGAGCAGTACTTC. Translation: CASSLRTAGSYEQYF.

This chain links TRBV6-1 with TRBJ1-2, with TRBD1 matching 12 bases. There are 20 residues in the CDR3. From germline, CDR1 is MNHNS and CDR2 SASEGT. With 4 bases clipped from V and 2 bases from J, the junction kept 17 bases outside the gene matches. CDR3 region: CASSVMSGGQGAGSNYGYTF. The CDR3 nucleotides are TGTGCCAGCAGTGTAATGAGTGGGGGACAGGGGGCAGGGTCGAACTATGGCTACACCTTC.

Here the CDR3 reads CASSERGTAYNEQFF. CDR3 coding DNA: TGTGCCAGCAGTGAACGAGGGACAGCATACAATGAGCAGTTCTTC. The chain joins TRBV6-4 to TRBJ2-1; TRBD1 agrees at 7 bases. CDR1 and CDR2 (germline): MRHNA, SNTAGT. This CDR3 spans 15 amino acids. Unmatched junction bases numbered 6, after V lost 3 bases and J lost 4 bases.

The genes are TRBV7-8 and TRBJ2-2, with 7 bases that match TRBD2. Germline assignment: CDR1 SGHVS and CDR2 FQNEAQ. The CDR3 is 16 amino acids. V lost 3 bases to trimming and J lost 1 base; unmatched junction nucleotides: 5. The CDR3 spells CASSFRASGNTGELFF. CDR3 coding DNA: TGTGCCAGCAGCTTTAGGGCTAGCGGGAACACCGGGGAGCTGTTTTTT.

The gene calls are TRBV5-1 and TRBJ2-3; 7 bases align to TRBD1. Trimming at V came to 7 bases and at J to 0 bases, leaving 5 bases not matched to a gene. CDR1 SGHRS and CDR2 YFSETQ come from the germline V gene. The CDR3 is made up of 14 amino acids. CDR3 loop: CASGTEASTDTQYF. The CDR3 DNA is TGCGCCAGCGGGACAGAAGCTAGCACAGATACGCAGTATTTT.

V and J are TRBV5-6 and TRBJ2-1, with a weak D call TRBD1 (5 bases). The germline gives CDR1 SGHDT, CDR2 YYEEEE. The CDR3 runs 15 residues. V shed 3 bases and J shed 4 bases, with 14 bases lying between them. The CDR3 loop is CASSSRQTPYNEQFF. The CDR3 region has the DNA TGTGCCAGCAGCTCGAGACAGACTCCTTACAATGAGCAGTTCTTC.

The genes are TRBV9 and TRBJ1-2; 8 bases line up with TRBD1. CDR1 and CDR2 from the germline V gene are SGDLS and YYNGEE. V trimming: 2 bases; J trimming: 8 bases; junction bases outside the gene matches: 5. The CDR3 loop spans 13 amino acids. In DNA form, the CDR3 reads TGTGCCAGCAGCGTGAGACAGGGGAGGGGCTACACCTTC. Translating gives CASSVRQGRGYTF. Variable domain in full (rest from reference TRBV9 and TRBJ1-2): DSGVTQTPKHLITATGQRVTLRCSPRSGDLSVYWYQQSLDQGLQFLIQYYNGEERAKGNILERFSAQQFPDLHSELNLSSLELGDSALYFCASSVRQGRGYTFGSGTRLTVV.

This sequence joins TRBV9 and TRBJ2-3; a weak D match, TRBD1 (6 bases). Trimming removed 0 bases from V and 2 bases from J, with 16 bases in between. CDR1 SGDLS and CDR2 YYNGEE come from the germline V gene. The CDR3 is 17 residues long. The CDR3 region is CASSVGSPGGFTDTQYF. The CDR3 nucleotides are TGTGCCAGCAGCGTAGGGAGTCCTGGGGGCTTCACAGATACGCAGTATTTT.

J is TRBJ2-2 and V is TRBV30; perhaps TRBD2 as D (5 bases). Per germline, CDR1 GTSNPN and CDR2 SVGIG (reference sequence). CDR3 length equals 15 residues. V was clipped by 3 bases and J by 5 bases, with 16 bases between them. The CDR3 bases are TGTGCCTGGAGAAGTGGGCCATCGGGGACCGGGGAGCTGTTTTTT. Translation: CAWRSGPSGTGELFF.

The chain joins TRBV28 to TRBJ2-3; D might be TRBD1 (6 bases). Germline CDR1 and CDR2: MDHEN and SYDVKM. The ends were cut back, 7 bases at V and 2 bases at J, with 25 bases in the middle. CDR3 length: 18 amino acids. CDR3 region: CASTNLGPGALYTDTQYF. DNA of the CDR3: TGTGCCAGCACGAATTTGGGCCCAGGGGCCCTATACACAGATACGCAGTATTTT. The entire variable domain, with the rest obtained from reference TRBV28 and TRBJ2-3, is as follows: DVKVTQSSRYLVKRTGEKVFLECVQDMDHENMFWYRQDPGLGLRLIYFSYDVKMKEKGDIPEGYSVSREKKERFSLILESASTNQTSMYLCASTNLGPGALYTDTQYFGPGTRLTVL.

The chain uses TRBV15 and TRBJ2-7, with D perhaps TRBD1 (5 bases). The CDR3 loop spans 14 amino acids. Germline-derived CDR1 and CDR2 are LNHNV and YYDKDF (reference sequence). V was cut by 0 bases and J by 5 bases, with 11 bases left in between. CDR3 sequence (DNA): TGTGCCACCAGCAGAGACAGGGAATTAGACGAGCAGTACTTC. Translating it yields CATSRDRELDEQYF. The variable domain in full, completed from reference TRBV15 and TRBJ2-7, reads DAMVIQNPRYQVTQFGKPVTLSCSQTLNHNVMYWYQQKSSQAPKLLFHYYDKDFNNEADTPDNFQSRRPNTSFCFLDIRSPGLGDTAMYLCATSRDRELDEQYFGPGTRLTVT.

V gene TRBV7-9 combines with J gene TRBJ1-3; tentative D call: TRBD1 (6 bases). There are 15 residues in the CDR3. Trimming cost V 3 bases and J 4 bases, with 13 bases left between them. CDR1 and CDR2 from the germline V gene are SEHNR and FQNEAQ (reference sequence). This CDR3 is CASSLRGYPGNTIYF. DNA for the CDR3: TGTGCCAGCAGCTTGAGGGGGTATCCGGGAAACACCATATATTTT. The entire variable domain, with the rest obtained from reference TRBV7-9 and TRBJ1-3, is as follows: DTGVSQNPRHKITKRGQNVTFRCDPISEHNRLYWYRQTLGQGPEFLTYFQNEAQLEKSRLLSDRFSAERPKGSFSTLEIQRTEQGDSAMYLCASSLRGYPGNTIYFGEGSWLTVV.

This chain connects TRBV7-9 to TRBJ1-1; weak D call: TRBD1 (5 bases). The length of the CDR3 is 15 residues. V was cut by 1 base and J by 4 bases, with 13 bases left in between. Germline values: CDR1 SEHNR, CDR2 FQNEAQ (reference sequence). Here the CDR3 DNA reads TGTGCCAGCAGCTTAGACAGGTTAGGGGCCACTGAAGCTTTCTTT. As protein: CASSLDRLGATEAFF.

The J gene is TRBJ1-1, the V gene TRBV19; D ambiguous. Germline CDR1 is LNHDA and CDR2 is SQIVND (reference sequence). This CDR3 region has 15 residues. V gave up 5 bases and J gave up 0 bases, with 13 bases separating them. The CDR3 loop is CASSPGWPLNTEAFF. CDR3 sequence (DNA): TGTGCCAGTAGTCCCGGGTGGCCGTTGAACACTGAAGCTTTCTTT.